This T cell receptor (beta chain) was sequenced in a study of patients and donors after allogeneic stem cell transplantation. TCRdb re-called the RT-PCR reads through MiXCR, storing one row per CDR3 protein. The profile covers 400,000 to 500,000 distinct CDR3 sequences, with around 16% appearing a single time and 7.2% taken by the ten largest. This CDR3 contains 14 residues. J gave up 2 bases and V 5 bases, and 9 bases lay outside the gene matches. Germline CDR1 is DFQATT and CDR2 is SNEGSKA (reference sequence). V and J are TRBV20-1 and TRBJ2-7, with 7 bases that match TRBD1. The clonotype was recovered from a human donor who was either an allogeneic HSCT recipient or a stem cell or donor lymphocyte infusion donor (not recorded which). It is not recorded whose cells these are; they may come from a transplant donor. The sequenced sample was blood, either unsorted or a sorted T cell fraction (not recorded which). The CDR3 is CSASRYGTAYEQYF. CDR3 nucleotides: TGCAGTGCTTCCCGTTACGGGACAGCCTACGAGCAGTACTTC.